Detailed here is one T cell receptor beta chain. Its antigen is still unknown. Base qualities were left out, and no much larger clone turns up one base away. In the ViraFEST assay, PBMC were stimulated with viral peptide pools, and antigen-specific CD4+ T cell clonotypes were then identified by expansion using TCR sequencing. After roughly 11 days of culture, CD4+ T cells were isolated with the EasySep CD4+ T cell isolation kit. PCR-confirmed SARS-CoV-2 infection had occurred in convalescent patients between March and December 2020, before the Alpha, Beta and Delta variants emerged in the United States. Some 2 million PBMC per well were cultured in IMDM with about 5% human AB serum, 7.5 to 10 IU/ml IL-2 and gentamicin, plus 10 ug/ml peptides. An HIV-1 Nef peptide pool served as the negative control culture condition. On days 3 and 7, half of the culture medium was replaced with fresh IL-2-containing medium. Unless otherwise noted, each peptide stimulation condition was cultured in triplicate wells. Using Ficoll-Paque Plus gradient centrifugation, PBMC were separated from whole blood and then either used fresh or cryopreserved at -140C. Genomic DNA was extracted from cultured CD4+ T cells with the QIAamp micro DNA kit.

The receptor library was made with the immunoSEQ multiplex PCR assay. TCR beta CDR3 sequencing was performed on DNA from the cultured, isolated CD4+ T cells. The original pipeline was this. Non-productive TCR sequences were removed, reads were trimmed to the CDR3 region, and CDR3s of at least 7 amino acids were retained. The MANAFEST web app was used to identify antigen-specific clonotypes by comparing expansion in peptide wells with expansion in reference cultures. To count as positive, a clone had to show expansion at FDR<0.05 compared with the reference and with all other wells, an odds ratio above 5, and a frequency above 0.1% in two replicate wells. Clonotypes significantly expanded in SARS-CoV-2 spike wells and in at least one common cold coronavirus spike condition were defined as cross-reactive. Using the stringdist R package, CDR3 similarity was measured by Levenshtein distance, and unrooted trees were constructed with ape in R 3.6.1. As stored in TCRdb, this immuneACCESS dataset retains in-frame rearrangements with V and J assigned. A fraction of the clones does not appear; measured against another copy, unresolved V genes explain less than half of the discrepancy, and the remainder lacks a known reason. V and J calls and clone size are those listed in that table; D and trimming were worked out from the DNA. The sample records around 53,000 clones, roughly 77% of which are singletons. The ten largest clones add up to about 5.4% of the sample.

This record belongs to a study of vaccination effects on CD4 cells after COVID-19 (dated 2022 in TCRdb). Study-wide context: Participants received two doses of either the BNT162b2 or the mRNA-1273 mRNA SARS-CoV-2 vaccine. In two convalescent patients, pre-vaccine samples were collected 16 days and one week ahead of the first dose, 142 and 148 days after COVID-19 diagnosis. In the study, cultures from other donors were sequenced using the Oncomine TCR Beta short-read assay on an Illumina iSeq 100. A total of over nine COVID-19 convalescent patients and 4 SARS-CoV-2-naive healthy vaccine recipients were included in the full study. The study compared SARS-CoV-2 spike-specific CD4+ TCR repertoires before and after mRNA vaccination in COVID-19 convalescent patients and infection-naive vaccine recipients. Broad study findings and their caveats: Only a small number of convalescent patients were included, and no early post-infection timepoints were available, which limited the study. In convalescent patients, the post-vaccine spike-reactive repertoire consisted mainly of new vaccine-induced clones, largely distinct from infection-induced clones. Clones induced by infection and clones induced by vaccination both contracted markedly at late timepoints after vaccination, which fits with T cell responses waning over time.

Measured from the cysteine to the phenylalanine, the CDR3 is 19 residues long. Only the CDR3 DNA stays, 57 bases, in frame from base 1. The germline V gene provides CDR1 SGHVS and CDR2 FQNEAQ. Trimming accounts for 0 bases at V and 2 bases at J, while the number of junction bases matched to no gene is 13. This sample comprised CD4+ T cells from PBMCs cultured with HIV peptides, obtained before COVID-19 vaccination. According to the study, the label for this sample's cell subset or site signals: HIV-1 Nef peptide pool negative control/reference culture. The V and J genes are TRBV7-8 and TRBJ2-3, and TRBD2 matches 8 of the central bases. This sequence originates from a human donor who had a prior SARS-CoV-2 infection. The CDR3 has the sequence CASSLARFGTRKFTDTQYF. The DNA reads TGTGCCAGCAGCTTAGCCCGCTTCGGGACTAGAAAATTCACAGATACGCAGTATTTT.